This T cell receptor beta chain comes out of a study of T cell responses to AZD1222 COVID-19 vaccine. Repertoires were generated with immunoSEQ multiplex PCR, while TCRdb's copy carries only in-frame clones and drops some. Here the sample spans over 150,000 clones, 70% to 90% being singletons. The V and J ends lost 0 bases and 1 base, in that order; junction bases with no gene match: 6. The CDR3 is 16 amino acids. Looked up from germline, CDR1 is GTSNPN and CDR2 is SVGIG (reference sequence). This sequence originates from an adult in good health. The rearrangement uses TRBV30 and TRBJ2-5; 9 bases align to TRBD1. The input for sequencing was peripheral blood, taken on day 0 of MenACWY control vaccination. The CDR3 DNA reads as TGTGCCTGGAGTGTAGCCGGGACAGGGCTCCAAGAGACCCAGTACTTC. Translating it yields CAWSVAGTGLQETQYF.